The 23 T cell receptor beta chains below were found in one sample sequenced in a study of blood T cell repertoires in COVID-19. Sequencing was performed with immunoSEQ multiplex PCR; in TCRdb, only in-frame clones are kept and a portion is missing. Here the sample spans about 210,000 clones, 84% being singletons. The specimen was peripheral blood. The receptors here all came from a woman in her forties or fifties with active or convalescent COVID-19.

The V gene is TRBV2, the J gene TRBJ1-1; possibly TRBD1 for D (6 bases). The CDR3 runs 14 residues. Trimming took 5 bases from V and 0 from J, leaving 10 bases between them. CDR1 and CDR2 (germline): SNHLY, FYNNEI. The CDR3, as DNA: TGTGCCAGCAGTCGACAGGCGATGAACACTGAAGCTTTCTTT. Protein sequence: CASSRQAMNTEAFF.

In DNA form, the CDR3 reads TGTGCCAGCAGCCATGAAAGGAGGAGTGAAGCTTTCTTT. This codes for CASSHERRSEAFF. The chain couples TRBV3-1 (or the pseudogene TRBV3-2) to TRBJ1-1; no clear D gene. Germline V lookup: CDR1 LGHDT, CDR2 YNNKEL (reference sequence). V lost 3 bases to trimming and J lost 7 bases, with 12 bases between them. The CDR3 is made up of 13 amino acids.

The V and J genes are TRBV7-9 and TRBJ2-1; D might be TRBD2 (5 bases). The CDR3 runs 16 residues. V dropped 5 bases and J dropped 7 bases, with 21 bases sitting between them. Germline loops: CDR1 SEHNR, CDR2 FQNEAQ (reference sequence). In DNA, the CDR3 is TGTGCCAGCAGCCCTACGGGAACTCGCGGCGCGAATGAGCAGTTCTTC. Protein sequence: CASSPTGTRGANEQFF.

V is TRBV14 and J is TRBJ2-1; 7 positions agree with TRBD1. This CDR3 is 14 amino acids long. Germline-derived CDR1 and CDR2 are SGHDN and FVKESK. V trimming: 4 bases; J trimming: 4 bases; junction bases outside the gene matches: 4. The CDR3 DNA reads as TGTGCCAGCAGCCTAGGGGGCCCATACAATGAGCAGTTCTTC. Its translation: CASSLGGPYNEQFF.

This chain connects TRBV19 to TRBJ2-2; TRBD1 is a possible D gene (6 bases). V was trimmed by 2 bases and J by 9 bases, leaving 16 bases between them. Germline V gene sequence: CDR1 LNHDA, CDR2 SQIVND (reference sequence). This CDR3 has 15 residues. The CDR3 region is CASSIPLQGARELFF. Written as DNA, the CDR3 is TGTGCCAGTAGTATACCCTTACAGGGAGCAAGGGAGCTGTTTTTT.

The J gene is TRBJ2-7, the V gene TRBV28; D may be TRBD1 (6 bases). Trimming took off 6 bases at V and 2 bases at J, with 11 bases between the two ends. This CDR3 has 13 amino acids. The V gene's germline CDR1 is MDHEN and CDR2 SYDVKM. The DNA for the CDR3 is TGTGCCAGCAGACGGACAGCCACCTACGAGCAGTACTTC. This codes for CASRRTATYEQYF.

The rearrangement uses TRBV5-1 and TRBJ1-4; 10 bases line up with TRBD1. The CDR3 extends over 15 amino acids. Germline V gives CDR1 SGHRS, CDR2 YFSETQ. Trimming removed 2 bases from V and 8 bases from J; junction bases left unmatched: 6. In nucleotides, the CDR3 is TGCGCCAGCAGCTTTGGGACAGGGGTTGGCGAAAAACTGTTTTTT. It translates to CASSFGTGVGEKLFF. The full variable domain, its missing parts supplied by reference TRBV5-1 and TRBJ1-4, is KAGVTQTPRYLIKTRGQQVTLSCSPISGHRSVSWYQQTPGQGLQFLFEYFSETQRNKGNFPGRFSGRQFSNSRSEMNVSTLELGDSALYLCASSFGTGVGEKLFFGSGTQLSVL.

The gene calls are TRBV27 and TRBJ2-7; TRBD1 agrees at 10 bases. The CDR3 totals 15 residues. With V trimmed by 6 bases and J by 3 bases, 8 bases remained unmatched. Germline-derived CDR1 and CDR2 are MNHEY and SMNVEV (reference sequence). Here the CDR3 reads CASSQTGGKGYEQYF. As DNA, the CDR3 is TGTGCCAGCAGCCAGACAGGGGGCAAGGGCTACGAGCAGTACTTC.

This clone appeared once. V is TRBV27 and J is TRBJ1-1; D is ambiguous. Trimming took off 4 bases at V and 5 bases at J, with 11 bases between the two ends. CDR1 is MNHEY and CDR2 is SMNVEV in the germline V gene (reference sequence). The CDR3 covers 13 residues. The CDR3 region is CASSSVPVTEAFF. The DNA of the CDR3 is TGTGCCAGCAGTTCGGTCCCGGTGACTGAAGCTTTCTTT.

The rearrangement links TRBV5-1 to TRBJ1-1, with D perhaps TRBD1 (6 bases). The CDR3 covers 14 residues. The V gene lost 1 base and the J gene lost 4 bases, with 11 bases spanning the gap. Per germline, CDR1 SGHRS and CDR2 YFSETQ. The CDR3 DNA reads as TGCGCCAGCAGCTTGACAGGGATAGGCACTGAAGCTTTCTTT. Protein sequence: CASSLTGIGTEAFF.

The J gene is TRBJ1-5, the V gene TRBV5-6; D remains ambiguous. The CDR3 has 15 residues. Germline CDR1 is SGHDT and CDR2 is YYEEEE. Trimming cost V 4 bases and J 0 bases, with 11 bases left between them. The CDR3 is CASSRGRVSNQPQHF. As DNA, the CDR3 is TGTGCCAGCAGCCGTGGGAGAGTTAGCAATCAGCCCCAGCATTTT. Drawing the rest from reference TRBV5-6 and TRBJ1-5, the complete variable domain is DAGVTQSPTHLIKTRGQQVTLRCSPKSGHDTVSWYQQALGQGPQFIFQYYEEEERQRGNFPDRFSGHQFPNYSSELNVNALLLGDSALYLCASSRGRVSNQPQHFGDGTRLSIL.

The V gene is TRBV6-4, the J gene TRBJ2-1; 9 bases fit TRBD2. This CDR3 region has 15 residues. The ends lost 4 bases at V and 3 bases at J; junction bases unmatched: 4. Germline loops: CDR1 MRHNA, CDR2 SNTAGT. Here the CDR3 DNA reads TGTGCCAGCAGTGGTAGCGGGGGAAACTACAATGAGCAGTTCTTC. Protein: CASSGSGGNYNEQFF.

CDR3 protein: CASSLGARGPEETQYF. The DNA for the CDR3 is TGCGCCAGCAGCTTGGGGGCGAGGGGGCCGGAGGAGACCCAGTACTTC. The chain has TRBV5-1 and TRBJ2-5; 7 nucleotides align to TRBD1. Germline V gives CDR1 SGHRS, CDR2 YFSETQ. Germline trimming cut 0 bases from V and 5 bases from J; bases unmatched to any gene: 10. The CDR3 sequence is 16 residues long.

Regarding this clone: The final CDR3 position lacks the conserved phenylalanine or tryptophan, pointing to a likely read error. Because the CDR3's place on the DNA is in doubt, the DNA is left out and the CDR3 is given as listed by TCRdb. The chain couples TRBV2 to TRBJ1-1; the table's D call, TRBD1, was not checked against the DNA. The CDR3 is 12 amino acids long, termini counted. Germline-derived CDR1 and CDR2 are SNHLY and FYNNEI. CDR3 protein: CASSVSGVLLKL.

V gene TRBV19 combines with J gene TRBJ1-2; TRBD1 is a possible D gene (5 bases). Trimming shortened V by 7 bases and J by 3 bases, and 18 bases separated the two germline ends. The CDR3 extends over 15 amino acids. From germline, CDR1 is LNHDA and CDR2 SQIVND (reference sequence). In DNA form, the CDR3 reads TGTGCCAGTACCGATGGCGGAGGGGTCTACTATGGCTACACCTTC. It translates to CASTDGGGVYYGYTF. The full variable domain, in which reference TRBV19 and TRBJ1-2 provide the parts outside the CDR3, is DGGITQSPKYLFRKEGQNVTLSCEQNLNHDAMYWYRQDPGQGLRLIYYSQIVNDFQKGDIAEGYSVSREKKESFPLTVTSAQKNPTAFYLCASTDGGGVYYGYTFGSGTRLTVV.

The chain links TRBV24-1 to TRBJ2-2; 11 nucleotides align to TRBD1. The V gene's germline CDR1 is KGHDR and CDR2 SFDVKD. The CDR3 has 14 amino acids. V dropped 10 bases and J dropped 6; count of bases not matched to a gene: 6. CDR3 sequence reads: CATEDRGLSGELFF. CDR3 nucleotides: TGTGCCACAGAGGACAGGGGGCTATCCGGGGAGCTGTTTTTT.

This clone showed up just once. The CDR3 loop is CASSAADTQYF. The DNA of the CDR3 is TGTGCCAGCAGTGCCGCAGATACGCAGTATTTT. The gene calls are TRBV2 and TRBJ2-3, with no clear D. The CDR3 loop spans 11 amino acids. Germline V gene sequence: CDR1 SNHLY, CDR2 FYNNEI. Trimming removed 4 bases at V and 4 bases at J, with 3 bases between. The variable domain in full, completed from reference TRBV2 and TRBJ2-3, reads EPEVTQTPSHQVTQMGQEVILRCVPISNHLYFYWYRQILGQKVEFLVSFYNNEISEKSEIFDDQFSVERPDGSNFTLKIRSTKLEDSAMYFCASSAADTQYFGPGTRLTVL.

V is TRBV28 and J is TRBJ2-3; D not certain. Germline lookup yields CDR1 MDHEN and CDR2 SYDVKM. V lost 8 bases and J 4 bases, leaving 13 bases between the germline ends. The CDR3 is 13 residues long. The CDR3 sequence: CASEHLDSDTQYF. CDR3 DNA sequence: TGTGCCAGCGAACATCTCGACTCAGATACGCAGTATTTT.

CDR3 nucleotides: TGTGCCAGCAGCGTCGTAGCGGGGGGGCGCTACAATGAGCAGTTCTTC. It encodes CASSVVAGGRYNEQFF. The chain employs TRBV9 and TRBJ2-1; TRBD2 agrees at 11 bases. The CDR3 totals 16 residues. Germline V gene lookup returns CDR1 SGDLS and CDR2 YYNGEE. Trimming took 2 bases from V and 3 from J; bases not matched to a gene: 4.

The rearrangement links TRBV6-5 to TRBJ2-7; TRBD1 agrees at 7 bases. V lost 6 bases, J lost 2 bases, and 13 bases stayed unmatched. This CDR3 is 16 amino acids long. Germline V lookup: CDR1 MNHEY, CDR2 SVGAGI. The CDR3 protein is CASSYTRRGSAYEQYF. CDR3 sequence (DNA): TGTGCCAGCAGCTACACCCGCAGGGGGAGCGCCTACGAGCAGTACTTC.

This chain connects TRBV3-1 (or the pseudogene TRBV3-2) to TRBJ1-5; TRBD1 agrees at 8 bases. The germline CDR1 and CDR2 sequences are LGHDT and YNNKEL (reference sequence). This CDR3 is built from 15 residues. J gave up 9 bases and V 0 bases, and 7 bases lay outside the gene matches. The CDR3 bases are TGTGCCAGCAGCCAAGACCTGACAGGGGATGGGCCCCAGCATTTT. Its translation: CASSQDLTGDGPQHF.

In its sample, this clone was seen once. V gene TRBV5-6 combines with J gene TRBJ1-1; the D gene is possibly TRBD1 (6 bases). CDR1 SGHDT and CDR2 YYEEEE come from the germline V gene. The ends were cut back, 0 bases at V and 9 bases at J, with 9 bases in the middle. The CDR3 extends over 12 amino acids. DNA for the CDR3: TGTGCCAGCAGCTTGGGGGGGCTAAAAGCTTTCTTT. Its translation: CASSLGGLKAFF.

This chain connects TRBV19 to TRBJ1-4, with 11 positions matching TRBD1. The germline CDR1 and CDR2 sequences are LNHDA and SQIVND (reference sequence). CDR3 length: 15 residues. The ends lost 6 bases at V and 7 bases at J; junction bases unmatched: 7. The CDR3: CASSTGQGASEKLFF. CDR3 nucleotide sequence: TGTGCCAGTAGCACTGGACAGGGGGCGAGTGAAAAACTGTTTTTT.